Each of the 14 T cell receptor beta chains below was sequenced from the same sample in a study of blood T cell repertoires in COVID-19. Sequenced by immunoSEQ multiplex PCR; TCRdb stores in-frame clones only, minus some. The sample has 200,000 to 250,000 clones, 86% seen once. The sample consisted of peripheral blood. The origin of the receptors is an elderly man with acute or convalescent COVID-19.

The chain links TRBV5-1 to TRBJ2-3, with 9 bases aligning to TRBD2. J gave up 2 bases and V 0 bases, and 4 bases lay outside the gene matches. The germline CDR1 and CDR2 sequences are SGHRS and YFSETQ. The CDR3 is 16 residues long. The CDR3 is CASSLAAGGLTDTQYF. DNA for the CDR3: TGCGCCAGCAGCTTGGCGGCGGGGGGGCTCACAGATACGCAGTATTTT.

The rearrangement joins TRBV15 to TRBJ1-5; 9 bases match TRBD1. The trim removed 1 base at V and 6 bases at J, leaving 7 bases unmatched. The CDR3 covers 16 residues. Per the germline V gene, CDR1 is LNHNV and CDR2 is YYDKDF (reference sequence). The CDR3 loop is CATSRVGTGNGQPQHF. The CDR3 coding sequence is TGTGCCACCAGCAGAGTTGGGACAGGGAACGGTCAGCCCCAGCATTTT.

The J gene is TRBJ2-1, the V gene TRBV4-3, with TRBD1 matching over 9 bases. Unmatched junction bases numbered 10, after V lost 4 bases and J lost 9 bases. The CDR3 runs to 15 residues. Per the germline V gene, CDR1 is LGHNA and CDR2 is YSLEER. This CDR3 reads CASSLGTGSGGEQFF. Written as DNA, the CDR3 is TGCGCCAGCAGCCTCGGGACAGGGAGCGGCGGTGAGCAGTTCTTC.

In this sample, this clone turned up a few times. V and J are TRBV18 and TRBJ1-6; the D gene is possibly TRBD1 (6 bases). Between the trimmed V and J ends, which lost 3 bases and 6 bases, there was a span of 12 bases. The CDR3 sequence is 15 residues long. Germline CDR1 is KGHSH and CDR2 is LQKENI. CDR3 loop: CASSPGTGSNSPLHF. The CDR3 DNA reads as TGTGCCAGCTCACCCGGAACAGGGTCTAATTCACCCCTCCACTTT.

This clone turned up a few times. The CDR3 coding sequence is TGCGCCAGCAGCCTGAGCCTAGTTACCTACGAGCAGTACTTC. This encodes CASSLSLVTYEQYF. This chain joins TRBV4-3 and TRBJ2-7; D not certain. Per the germline V gene, CDR1 is LGHNA and CDR2 is YSLEER. The CDR3 runs to 14 residues. The germline V and J ends were trimmed by 4 bases and 2 bases, with 12 bases remaining between them.

V gene TRBV28 combines with J gene TRBJ2-2, with 7 bases fitting TRBD2. V lost 7 bases and J lost 7; bases outside the gene matches: 6. CDR1 and CDR2 from the germline V gene are MDHEN and SYDVKM. The CDR3 length is 13 residues. CDR3: CASKWASGGELFF. CDR3 sequence (DNA): TGTGCCAGCAAGTGGGCTAGCGGCGGGGAGCTGTTTTTT.

The chain recombines TRBV7-2 with TRBJ1-5, with a possible D match to TRBD1 (6 bases). Per germline, CDR1 SGHTA and CDR2 FQGNSA. The germline V and J ends were trimmed by 5 bases and 7 bases, with 15 bases remaining between them. The CDR3 is 14 residues long. CDR3 loop: CASSPRQADQPQHF. CDR3 coding DNA: TGTGCCAGCAGCCCTCGACAGGCGGACCAGCCCCAGCATTTT. The whole variable domain, remainder taken from reference TRBV7-2 and TRBJ1-5, is GAGVSQSPSNKVTEKGKDVELRCDPISGHTALYWYRQSLGQGLEFLIYFQGNSAPDKSGLPSDRFSAERTGGSVSTLTIQRTQQEDSAVYLCASSPRQADQPQHFGDGTRLSIL.

This rearrangement joins TRBV18 to TRBJ2-7; TRBD2 might be the D (6 bases). The DNA end favors TRBJ2-5, so the J call may be wrong. Per the germline V gene, CDR1 is KGHSH and CDR2 is LQKENI. This CDR3 has 16 residues. CDR3 nucleotide sequence: TGTGCCAGCACTCCCGGGTTGCGGGGCCACCAAGAGACCCAGTACTTC. Translating gives CASTPGLRGHQETQYF.

The rearrangement links TRBV9 to TRBJ2-2; the match to TRBD2 covers 15 bases. The ends lost 3 bases at V and 5 bases at J; junction bases unmatched: 8. CDR3 size: 18 residues. Germline V lookup: CDR1 SGDLS, CDR2 YYNGEE. CDR3 in amino acids: CASSASSGTSGRTGELFF. CDR3 nucleotides: TGTGCCAGCAGCGCCTCCTCCGGGACTAGCGGGAGGACCGGGGAGCTGTTTTTT.

This clone has only a few counts. This CDR3 is CASSLIGGNQPQHF. CDR3 DNA sequence: TGCGCCAGCAGCTTGATCGGTGGCAATCAGCCCCAGCATTTT. The chain recombines TRBV5-1 with TRBJ1-5; D remains unclear. The germline gives CDR1 SGHRS, CDR2 YFSETQ. The ends were cut back, 1 base at V and 2 bases at J, with 7 bases in the middle. The CDR3 length is 14 residues.

This clone has just a few counts. The V call is TRBV18, the J call TRBJ1-4; D is unresolved. Trimming took 5 bases from V and 6 from J, leaving 19 bases between them. The CDR3 totals 16 residues. Germline V CDR1 and CDR2: KGHSH, LQKENI. The CDR3 sequence is CASSSSIGGVDEKLFF. CDR3 coding DNA: TGTGCCAGCTCATCATCAATCGGCGGAGTAGATGAAAAACTGTTTTTT.

The V and J genes are TRBV7-9 and TRBJ2-7; D may be TRBD1 (5 bases). V lost 2 bases and J 0 bases, leaving 17 bases between the germline ends. Germline assignment: CDR1 SEHNR and CDR2 FQNEAQ (reference sequence). The CDR3 loop spans 17 amino acids. The CDR3 DNA reads as TGTGCCAGCAGCTTATTAGGGGCAGGGATGCCCTCCTACGAGCAGTACTTC. This gives the protein CASSLLGAGMPSYEQYF.

This clone appeared a single time. The chain employs TRBV11-2 and TRBJ2-7; 11 nucleotides match TRBD2. Losses at the gene ends were 0 bases for V and 6 bases for J; bases not matched to a gene: 4. Germline-derived CDR1 and CDR2 are SGHAT and FQNNGV. This CDR3 has 15 amino acids. The CDR3 DNA reads as TGTGCCAGCAGCTTAGAACTAGCGGGAGAGCGCGAGCAGTACTTC. Its protein product is CASSLELAGEREQYF.

The chain carries TRBV19 and TRBJ1-2; tentatively, D is TRBD1 (5 bases). CDR1 LNHDA and CDR2 SQIVND come from the germline V gene (reference sequence). CDR3 size: 14 residues. V lost 7 bases and J 0 bases, leaving 12 bases between the germline ends. The CDR3 nucleotides read TGTGCCAGTATGGGCAGGACATCTAACTATGGCTACACCTTC. Amino acid sequence: CASMGRTSNYGYTF.